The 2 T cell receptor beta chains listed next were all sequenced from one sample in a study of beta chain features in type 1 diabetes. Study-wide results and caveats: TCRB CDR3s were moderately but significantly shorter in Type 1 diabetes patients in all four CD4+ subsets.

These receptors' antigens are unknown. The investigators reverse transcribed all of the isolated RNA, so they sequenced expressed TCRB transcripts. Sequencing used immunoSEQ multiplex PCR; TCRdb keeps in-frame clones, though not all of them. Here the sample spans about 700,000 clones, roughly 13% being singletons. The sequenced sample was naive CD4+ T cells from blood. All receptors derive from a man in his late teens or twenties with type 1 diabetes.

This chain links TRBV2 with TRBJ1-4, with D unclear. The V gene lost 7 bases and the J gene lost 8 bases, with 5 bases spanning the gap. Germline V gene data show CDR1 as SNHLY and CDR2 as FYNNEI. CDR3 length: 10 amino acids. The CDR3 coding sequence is TGTGCCAGCAACGGGGAAAAACTGTTTTTT. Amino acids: CASNGEKLFF.

In DNA form, the CDR3 reads TGCGCCAGCAGCTTGGTCTCGGCAGGGGAGCTGGGCGAGCAGTACTTC. Translated: CASSLVSAGELGEQYF. The chain is built from TRBV5-1 and TRBJ2-7; D is possibly TRBD1 (6 bases). From germline, CDR1 is SGHRS and CDR2 YFSETQ. The CDR3 extends over 16 amino acids. The V end was cut by 0 bases, the J end by 6 bases, with 19 bases between.